The 8 T cell receptor beta chains below come from one sample, sequenced in a study of OX40 agonist ivuxolimab in advanced cancers. Sequencing was performed with immunoSEQ multiplex PCR; in TCRdb, only in-frame clones are kept and a portion is missing. The data show approximately 33,000 clones, roughly 90% seen once. Source: CD4+ or CD8+ T cells sorted from blood, taken in a trial of the OX40 agonist ivuxolimab. These receptors were taken from an adult with an advanced solid tumor such as melanoma, head and neck, liver or kidney cancer.

This clone was seen a single time. This sample includes further DNA sequences coding for the same CDR3. The rearrangement links TRBV6-1 to TRBJ1-4; D is perhaps TRBD1 (5 bases). V lost 11 bases and J 7 bases, leaving 20 bases between the germline ends. The CDR3 extends over 14 amino acids. Germline V lookup: CDR1 MNHNS, CDR2 SASEGT. CDR3 amino acids: CAGSPGQEGEKLFF. In DNA form, the CDR3 reads TGTGCCGGATCCCCGGGGCAGGAAGGTGAAAAACTGTTTTTT.

The CDR3 sequence: CAIGGQPSTDTQYF. In nucleotides, the CDR3 is TGTGCCATCGGTGGCCAGCCTTCCACAGATACGCAGTATTTT. The chain carries TRBV10-3 and TRBJ2-3; D is ambiguous. The CDR3 extends over 14 amino acids. Germline V gene data show CDR1 as ENHRY and CDR2 as SYGVKD. V lost 8 bases and J 2 bases, leaving 14 bases between the germline ends.

This chain joins TRBV28 and TRBJ2-5, with a weak D call TRBD1 (6 bases). The CDR3 has 15 residues. Germline V CDR1 and CDR2: MDHEN, SYDVKM. V gave up 1 base and J gave up 4 bases, with 13 bases separating them. Here the CDR3 DNA reads TGTGCCAGCAGTTTATTACAGGGTGAAGGAGAGACCCAGTACTTC. Translated, it gives CASSLLQGEGETQYF.

V gene TRBV19 combines with J gene TRBJ1-6; 7 bases match TRBD1. The CDR3 runs 14 residues. Germline-derived CDR1 and CDR2 are LNHDA and SQIVND (reference sequence). Trimming removed 5 bases from V and 9 bases from J; junction bases left unmatched: 7. The chain's CDR3 is CASSLQGMGSPLHF. The CDR3 nucleotides read TGTGCCAGTAGTCTACAGGGGATGGGTTCACCCCTCCACTTT.

The J gene is TRBJ1-4, the V gene TRBV19, with D uncertain. Trimming took 8 bases from V and 8 from J, leaving 15 bases between them. The length of the CDR3 is 13 residues. The germline V gene encodes CDR1 LNHDA and CDR2 SQIVND (reference sequence). As DNA, the CDR3 is TGTGCCAGTGGAATAAGGCTCGACGAAAAACTGTTTTTT. This gives the protein CASGIRLDEKLFF.

In nucleotides, the CDR3 is TGTGCCAGCAGAGAACTGCCCGCCGGGGAGCTGTTTTTT. This sequence encodes CASRELPAGELFF. The J gene is TRBJ2-2, the V gene TRBV28; D is uncertain. Trimming took off 6 bases at V and 6 bases at J, with 11 bases between the two ends. The CDR3 consists of 13 residues. Looked up from germline, CDR1 is MDHEN and CDR2 is SYDVKM. Full variable domain (remainder filled in from reference TRBV28 and TRBJ2-2): DVKVTQSSRYLVKRTGEKVFLECVQDMDHENMFWYRQDPGLGLRLIYFSYDVKMKEKGDIPEGYSVSREKKERFSLILESASTNQTSMYLCASRELPAGELFFGEGSRLTVL.

The chain uses TRBV27 and TRBJ1-1, with D uncertain. V was trimmed by 4 bases and J by 1 base, leaving 7 bases between them. Germline V gene data show CDR1 as MNHEY and CDR2 as SMNVEV (reference sequence). CDR3 length: 13 residues. The CDR3 coding sequence is TGTGCCAGCAGTTATTCTTGGAACACTGAAGCTTTCTTT. This codes for CASSYSWNTEAFF.

The chain has TRBV7-8 and TRBJ1-2, with D possibly being TRBD1 (6 bases). V lost 4 bases and J 4 bases, leaving 13 bases between the germline ends. CDR1 SGHVS and CDR2 FQNEAQ come from the germline V gene. The CDR3 totals 14 residues. DNA for the CDR3: TGTGCCAGCAGCTCAGCAGGGGAAAGCTATGGCTACACCTTC. It translates to CASSSAGESYGYTF.